The 14 T cell receptor beta chains presented below share a single source sample, sequenced in a study of T cell responses to AZD1222 COVID-19 vaccine. Sequencing used immunoSEQ multiplex PCR; TCRdb keeps in-frame clones, though not all of them. The sample includes 90,000 to 120,000 clones, about 92% of them seen just once. The sample was peripheral blood, taken 28 days after the second AZD1222 dose. The receptors were gathered from an adult who received the AZD1222 COVID-19 vaccine.

V usage is TRBV5-1 and J usage is TRBJ1-4, with a possible D match to TRBD1 (6 bases). Germline values: CDR1 SGHRS, CDR2 YFSETQ. CDR3 length: 12 residues. Trimming stripped 7 bases from V and 8 bases from J, with 12 bases between. CDR3 bases: TGCGCCAGCCGCCGGGACAACGAAAAACTGTTTTTT. This translates into CASRRDNEKLFF.

The rearrangement uses TRBV12-5 and TRBJ1-1; D ambiguous. V lost 2 bases to trimming and J lost 0 bases, with 7 bases between them. The length of the CDR3 is 14 residues. Looked up from germline, CDR1 is LGHNT and CDR2 is FRNRAP. The CDR3 sequence: CASGLRPLNTEAFF. CDR3 DNA sequence: TGTGCTAGTGGTTTGCGGCCTCTGAACACTGAAGCTTTCTTT.

This clone has only one observation. The V call is TRBV4-3, the J call TRBJ2-7; D may be TRBD1 (5 bases). Per the germline V gene, CDR1 is LGHNA and CDR2 is YSLEER. The CDR3 is made up of 15 amino acids. V was shortened by 0 bases and J by 3 bases, with 12 bases between the two germline ends. CDR3 nucleotides: TGCGCCAGCAGCCAAGACCTTGGGGCAATCTACGAGCAGTACTTC. Its protein is CASSQDLGAIYEQYF.

The genes are TRBV6-2 or TRBV6-3 and TRBJ2-7, with 10 positions matching TRBD1. The CDR3 length is 17 residues. CDR1 and CDR2 from the germline V gene are MNHEY and SVGEGT. The junction had 9 bases not matched to a gene; V was cut back by 2 bases and J by 2 bases. The DNA of the CDR3 is TGTGCCAGCAGTTACGACAGGGGGCTCGATTTGACCTACGAGCAGTACTTC. Encoded protein: CASSYDRGLDLTYEQYF.

The genes are TRBV28 and TRBJ1-4; 8 nucleotides match TRBD1. The trim removed 3 bases at V and 3 bases at J, leaving 12 bases unmatched. Looked up from germline, CDR1 is MDHEN and CDR2 is SYDVKM. The CDR3 spans 18 residues. CDR3 bases: TGTGCCAGCAGTTTTGACAGGGGACAAAGTTTAGCTAATGAAAAACTGTTTTTT. Translated, it gives CASSFDRGQSLANEKLFF.

The DNA for the CDR3 is TGTGCCAGCAGCTTGAATGCAGGACAGGAGGATGGCTACACCTTC. Protein sequence: CASSLNAGQEDGYTF. The chain recombines TRBV5-4 with TRBJ1-2, with TRBD1 matching 7 bases. J was trimmed by 6 bases and V by 1 base; bases with no gene match: 9. The CDR3 consists of 15 residues. Germline lookup yields CDR1 SGHNT and CDR2 YYREEE (reference sequence).

This clone was counted a single time. The CDR3 reads CASRIGVNTEAFF. CDR3 nucleotide sequence: TGTGCCAGCAGGATCGGAGTTAACACTGAAGCTTTCTTT. The rearrangement links TRBV12-3 or TRBV12-4 to TRBJ1-1, with unresolved D. V lost 6 bases, J lost 2 bases, and 10 bases lay in between. This CDR3 is built from 13 residues.

The chain combines TRBV19 with TRBJ1-6; no firm D call. Trimming took off 3 bases at V and 8 bases at J, with 8 bases between the two ends. The CDR3 has 13 residues. Germline V CDR1 and CDR2: LNHDA, SQIVND (reference sequence). The CDR3 loop reads CASSISGDSPLHF. CDR3 bases: TGTGCCAGTAGTATTAGCGGGGATTCACCCCTCCACTTT.

This chain joins TRBV30 and TRBJ2-7; possibly TRBD1 for D (5 bases). The germline V gene has CDR1 GTSNPN and CDR2 SVGIG (reference sequence). This CDR3 contains 13 residues. V lost 2 bases to trimming and J lost 3 bases, with 11 bases between them. Here the CDR3 reads CAWSLGVVYEQYF. DNA of the CDR3: TGTGCCTGGAGTCTAGGGGTTGTCTACGAGCAGTACTTC.

This clone has only a few counts. The V gene is TRBV2, the J gene TRBJ2-7; D may be TRBD1 or TRBD2 (6 bases each). This CDR3 comprises 13 residues. V was clipped by 4 bases and J by 5 bases, with 12 bases between them. The germline CDR1 and CDR2 sequences are SNHLY and FYNNEI. Here the CDR3 DNA reads TGTGCCAGCAGTGGGGGGGCCCCTGACGAGCAGTACTTC. It yields the protein CASSGGAPDEQYF.

The chain is built from TRBV12-3 or TRBV12-4 and TRBJ1-2; D remains unclear. Trimming stripped 6 bases from V and 6 bases from J, with 8 bases between. The CDR3 extends over 11 amino acids. The CDR3 coding sequence is TGTGCCAGCAGCTATGGGGATGGCTACACCTTC. Translating it yields CASSYGDGYTF.

V gene TRBV4-2 combines with J gene TRBJ1-4, with D hard to call. Germline lookup yields CDR1 LGHNA and CDR2 YNFKEQ. V was trimmed by 0 bases and J by 10 bases, leaving 9 bases between them. This CDR3 region has 13 residues. Written as DNA, the CDR3 is TGTGCCAGCAGCCAAGAGGAGGTGGGAAAACTGTTTTTT. It encodes CASSQEEVGKLFF.

This clone was detected only once. The chain couples TRBV30 to TRBJ2-6; no definite D call. The CDR3 sequence is 14 residues long. Germline lookup yields CDR1 GTSNPN and CDR2 SVGIG (reference sequence). With 2 bases removed from V and 1 base from J, the gap between germline ends came to 6 bases. CDR3 DNA: TGTGCCTGGAGTAAAGATTCTGGGGCCAACGTCCTGACTTTC. Translation: CAWSKDSGANVLTF.

This clone was found a few times. This chain joins TRBV3-1 (or the pseudogene TRBV3-2) and TRBJ1-6; D is uncertain. The CDR3 contains 16 residues. The V gene lost 3 bases and the J gene lost 0 bases, with 9 bases spanning the gap. CDR1 is LGHDT and CDR2 is YNNKEL in the germline V gene (reference sequence). The CDR3 region is CASSQPAGSYNSPLHF. CDR3 DNA sequence: TGTGCCAGCAGCCAGCCAGCAGGCTCCTATAATTCACCCCTCCACTTT.